The 21 T cell receptor beta chains below all came from one sample that was sequenced in a study of blood T cell repertoires in COVID-19. Clones were sequenced by immunoSEQ multiplex PCR, and TCRdb holds only the in-frame ones, with some missing. The repertoire holds a few hundred thousand clones, with approximately 89% as singletons. Sequenced sample: peripheral blood. Receptors originate from a man aged 35-49 years who had recovered from COVID-19.

Of note for this clone: The same CDR3 arises from other DNA sequences in this sample as well. The chain uses TRBV10-3 and TRBJ2-3; D remains ambiguous. The length of the CDR3 is 12 residues. Between the trimmed V and J ends, which lost 0 bases and 6 bases, there was a span of 4 bases. Germline-derived CDR1 and CDR2 are ENHRY and SYGVKD. The chain's CDR3 is CAISESGDTQYF. The CDR3 bases are TGTGCCATCAGTGAGTCCGGGGATACGCAGTATTTT.

This chain joins TRBV19 and TRBJ2-1, with 9 nucleotides matching TRBD2. The CDR3 loop spans 17 amino acids. The V gene end was trimmed by 1 base and the J gene end by 12 bases; junction bases not matched to a gene: 16. Germline CDR1 is LNHDA and CDR2 is SQIVND (reference sequence). The CDR3 DNA reads as TGTGCCAGTAGTATAGCCCCGGACTGGTTAGCGGGGGTGAGGCAGTTCTTC. It yields the protein CASSIAPDWLAGVRQFF.

CDR3 region: CATSRGGTGSTDTQYF. DNA of the CDR3: TGTGCCACCAGCAGAGGGGGGACAGGGAGCACAGATACGCAGTATTTT. This chain uses TRBV15 with TRBJ2-3; TRBD1 aligns across 9 bases. The ends lost 1 base at V and 0 bases at J; junction bases unmatched: 2. The CDR3 totals 16 residues. Per germline, CDR1 LNHNV and CDR2 YYDKDF (reference sequence).

The genes are TRBV27 and TRBJ2-7; D not certain. The CDR3 loop spans 11 amino acids. CDR1 MNHEY and CDR2 SMNVEV come from the germline V gene (reference sequence). V lost 5 bases and J 1 base, leaving 3 bases between the germline ends. CDR3 in DNA: TGTGCCAGCAGTCCATCCTACGAGCAGTACTTC. Protein: CASSPSYEQYF.

The rearrangement joins TRBV10-3 to TRBJ2-3, with a tentative D call TRBD2 (5 bases). With 7 bases removed from V and 2 bases from J, the gap between germline ends came to 13 bases. The germline V gene encodes CDR1 ENHRY and CDR2 SYGVKD. This CDR3 spans 14 amino acids. The CDR3 protein is CAITGDLVTDTQYF. The DNA of the CDR3 is TGTGCCATCACCGGGGATCTAGTCACAGATACGCAGTATTTT.

This rearrangement joins TRBV27 to TRBJ1-1, with a tentative D call TRBD1 (5 bases). The CDR3 is made up of 13 amino acids. The germline CDR1 and CDR2 sequences are MNHEY and SMNVEV (reference sequence). The V end lost 8 bases, the J end lost 5 bases, and 15 bases lay between the germline ends. The CDR3 region is CASLGGVGTEAFF. The CDR3 DNA reads TGTGCCAGCCTTGGGGGGGTTGGGACTGAAGCTTTCTTT.

The chain joins TRBV2 to TRBJ2-3, with 9 bases fitting TRBD2. With 3 bases clipped from V and 4 bases from J, the junction kept 5 bases outside the gene matches. The CDR3 has 15 residues. Germline V gives CDR1 SNHLY, CDR2 FYNNEI. CDR3 coding DNA: TGTGCCAGCAGTGATGCGGGAGGGAGATCAGATACGCAGTATTTT. Translation: CASSDAGGRSDTQYF.

The V and J genes are TRBV18 and TRBJ2-2; 10 bases are shared with TRBD1. CDR3 size: 18 residues. After removal of 1 base from V and 6 bases from J, the junction contained 11 bases not matched to a gene. Germline CDR1 is KGHSH and CDR2 is LQKENI. In DNA, the CDR3 is TGTGCCAGCTCACCACGAATACCGGGACAGGGGTCGGCCGGGGAGCTGTTTTTT. Amino acid sequence: CASSPRIPGQGSAGELFF.

The chain uses TRBV25-1 and TRBJ1-4, with a tentative D call TRBD1 (5 bases). The germline V gene encodes CDR1 MGHDK and CDR2 SYGVNS. The CDR3 extends over 14 amino acids. V was cut by 2 bases and J by 6 bases, with 10 bases left in between. The CDR3 sequence is CASSEGGSHEKLFF. The CDR3 DNA sequence: TGTGCCAGCAGTGAAGGGGGGAGTCATGAAAAACTGTTTTTT.

The sample holds a few counts of this clone. The J gene is TRBJ2-7, the V gene TRBV19, with 7 bases identical to TRBD1. This CDR3 contains 14 residues. CDR1 is LNHDA, CDR2 SQIVND, per germline (reference sequence). V was pared by 5 bases and J by 0 bases, with 4 bases of the junction left unmatched. CDR3 amino acids: CASSEGQVSYEQYF. The CDR3 DNA is TGTGCCAGTAGTGAAGGACAGGTCTCCTACGAGCAGTACTTC.

The V call is TRBV11-2, the J call TRBJ2-1; D unresolved. Germline CDR1 is SGHAT and CDR2 is FQNNGV. The CDR3 runs to 17 residues. V lost 5 bases to trimming and J lost 3 bases, with 20 bases between them. CDR3 sequence: CASSPDVGGPLYNEQFF. CDR3 nucleotides: TGTGCCAGCAGCCCAGACGTTGGCGGCCCTCTCTACAATGAGCAGTTCTTC.

This rearrangement joins TRBV10-2 to TRBJ2-7; D gene ambiguous. CDR3 size: 14 residues. Germline V gene data show CDR1 as WSHSY and CDR2 as SAAADI. The V end was cut by 6 bases, the J end by 9 bases, with 21 bases between. The CDR3 DNA reads TGCGCCAGCAGACCTTCCGAAGCAGGTCTTGGGCAGTACTTC. It specifies CASRPSEAGLGQYF.

This rearrangement joins TRBV7-3 to TRBJ2-5, with TRBD2 matching 10 bases. CDR1 is SGHTA and CDR2 is FQGTGA in the germline V gene. The CDR3 consists of 14 residues. Trimming at V came to 5 bases and at J to 5 bases, leaving 5 bases not matched to a gene. The CDR3 nucleotides are TGTGCCAGCAGCGAACTAGCGGGATCGGAGACCCAGTACTTC. Its translation is CASSELAGSETQYF.

The CDR3 reads CASLRTGDAEAFF. The CDR3 DNA sequence: TGTGCCAGTCTGAGGACAGGGGACGCTGAAGCTTTCTTT. The V gene is TRBV19, the J gene TRBJ1-1; 9 nucleotides align to TRBD1. The CDR3 loop spans 13 amino acids. V was pared by 8 bases and J by 6 bases, with 7 bases of the junction left unmatched. Germline CDR1 and CDR2: LNHDA and SQIVND (reference sequence).

This clone occurred once. The gene calls are TRBV4-1 and TRBJ1-1; TRBD1 matches at 8 bases. V lost 4 bases to trimming and J lost 5 bases; unmatched junction nucleotides: 6. Germline assignment: CDR1 MGHRA and CDR2 YSYEKL. The CDR3 length is 14 residues. CDR3 nucleotides: TGCGCCAGCAGCCCAATACAGGGGGTAACTGAAGCTTTCTTT. This codes for CASSPIQGVTEAFF.

V usage is TRBV6-2 or TRBV6-3 and J usage is TRBJ1-1; D unresolved. CDR3 length: 11 residues. Germline CDR1 and CDR2: MNHEY and SVGEGT. V was pared by 2 bases and J by 11 bases, with 9 bases between. The CDR3, as DNA: TGTGCCAGCAGTTACCCCGGGTGGGCTTTCTTT. Encoded protein: CASSYPGWAFF.

In the case of this clone: Germline is not matched at one junction end, which may reflect a read error. This rearrangement joins TRBV7-8 to TRBJ2-3, with 7 nucleotides matching TRBD1. CDR1 is SGHVS and CDR2 is FQNEAQ in the germline V gene. The CDR3 covers 17 residues. This CDR3 reads CASSLGVSRGRADTQYF. DNA for the CDR3: TGTGCCAGCAGTTTAGGGGTGTCCAGGGGGAGAGCAGATACGCAGTATTTT.

The genes are TRBV9 and TRBJ1-2, with D tentatively TRBD1 (5 bases). Germline CDR1 is SGDLS and CDR2 is YYNGEE. V lost 3 bases to trimming and J lost 5 bases, with 20 bases between them. The CDR3 totals 16 residues. The CDR3 reads CASSGAGRTSSYGYTF. The CDR3 nucleotides read TGTGCCAGCAGCGGAGCGGGACGGACATCCAGTTATGGCTACACCTTC.

The chain carries TRBV5-1 and TRBJ2-5; TRBD2 matches at 15 bases. The CDR3 sequence is 16 residues long. Trimming took 3 bases from V and 5 from J; bases not matched to a gene: 5. The germline gives CDR1 SGHRS, CDR2 YFSETQ. The CDR3: CASSSGLAGGGETQYF. Here the CDR3 DNA reads TGCGCCAGCAGCTCGGGACTAGCGGGAGGAGGGGAGACCCAGTACTTC.

The chain uses TRBV6-2 or TRBV6-3 and TRBJ1-6; TRBD1 is a possible D gene (6 bases). The V gene's germline CDR1 is MNHEY and CDR2 SVGEGT. V lost 4 bases and J lost 3, with 10 bases in between. The CDR3 covers 15 residues. The CDR3 sequence: CASSSGGGYNSPLHF. CDR3 bases: TGTGCCAGCAGTTCTGGGGGCGGCTATAATTCACCCCTCCACTTT.

The J gene is TRBJ2-5, the V gene TRBV3-1 (or the pseudogene TRBV3-2); 13 nucleotides agree with TRBD2. V trimming: 3 bases; J trimming: 4 bases; junction bases outside the gene matches: 5. This CDR3 comprises 16 residues. CDR1 is LGHDT, CDR2 YNNKEL, per germline (reference sequence). In nucleotides, the CDR3 is TGTGCCAGCAGCCATCGGACTAGCGGGAGATCAGAGACCCAGTACTTC. Its translation is CASSHRTSGRSETQYF.